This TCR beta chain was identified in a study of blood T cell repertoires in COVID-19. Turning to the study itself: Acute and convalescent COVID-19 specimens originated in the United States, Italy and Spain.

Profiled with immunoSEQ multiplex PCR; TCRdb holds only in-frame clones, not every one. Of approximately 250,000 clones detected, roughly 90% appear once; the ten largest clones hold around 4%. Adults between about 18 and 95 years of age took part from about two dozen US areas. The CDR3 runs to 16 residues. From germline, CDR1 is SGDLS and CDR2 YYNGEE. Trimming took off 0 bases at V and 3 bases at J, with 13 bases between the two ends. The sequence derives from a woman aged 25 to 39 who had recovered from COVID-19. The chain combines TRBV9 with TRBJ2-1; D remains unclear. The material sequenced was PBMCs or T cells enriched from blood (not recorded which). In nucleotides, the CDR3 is TGTGCCAGCAGCGTAGGCACCCCGGAGATCTACAATGAGCAGTTCTTC. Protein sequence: CASSVGTPEIYNEQFF.